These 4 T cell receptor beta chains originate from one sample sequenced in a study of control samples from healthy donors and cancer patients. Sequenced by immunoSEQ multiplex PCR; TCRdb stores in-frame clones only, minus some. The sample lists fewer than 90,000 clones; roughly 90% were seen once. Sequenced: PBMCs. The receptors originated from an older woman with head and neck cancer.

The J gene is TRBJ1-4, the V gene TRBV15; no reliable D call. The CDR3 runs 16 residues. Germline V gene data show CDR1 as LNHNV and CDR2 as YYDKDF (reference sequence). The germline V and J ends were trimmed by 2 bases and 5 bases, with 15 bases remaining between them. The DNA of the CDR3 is TGTGCCACCAGCAGAAACGCCGGGAAACTGAATGAAAAACTGTTTTTT. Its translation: CATSRNAGKLNEKLFF. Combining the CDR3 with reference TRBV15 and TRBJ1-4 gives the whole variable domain DAMVIQNPRYQVTQFGKPVTLSCSQTLNHNVMYWYQQKSSQAPKLLFHYYDKDFNNEADTPDNFQSRRPNTSFCFLDIRSPGLGDTAMYLCATSRNAGKLNEKLFFGSGTQLSVL.

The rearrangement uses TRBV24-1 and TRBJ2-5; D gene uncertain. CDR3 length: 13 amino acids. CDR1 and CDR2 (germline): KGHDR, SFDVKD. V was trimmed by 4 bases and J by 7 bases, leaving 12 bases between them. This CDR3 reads CATSDPSYGTQYF. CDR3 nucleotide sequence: TGTGCCACCAGTGACCCGTCGTACGGGACCCAGTACTTC.

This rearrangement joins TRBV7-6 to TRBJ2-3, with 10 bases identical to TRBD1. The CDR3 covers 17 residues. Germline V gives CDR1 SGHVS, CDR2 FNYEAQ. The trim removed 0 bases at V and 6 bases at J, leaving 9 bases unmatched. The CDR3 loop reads CASSLALLTGGLDTQYF. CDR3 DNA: TGTGCCAGCAGCTTAGCACTTTTGACAGGGGGCTTGGATACGCAGTATTTT.

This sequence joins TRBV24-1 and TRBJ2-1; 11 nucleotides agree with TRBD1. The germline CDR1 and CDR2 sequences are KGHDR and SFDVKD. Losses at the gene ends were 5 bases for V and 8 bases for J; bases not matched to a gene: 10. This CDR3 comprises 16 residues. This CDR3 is CATSGPSGQGVDEQFF. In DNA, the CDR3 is TGTGCCACCAGTGGCCCCTCGGGACAGGGGGTCGATGAGCAGTTCTTC.